This T cell receptor (beta chain) was documented in a study of Ad26.COV2.S vaccination and SARS-CoV-2 variants. Study results and caveats: Considerable breadth of spike-specific CD8+ and CD4+ T cell responses has reportedly been documented following vaccination. Relative to placebo recipients, vaccine recipients exhibited elevated spike-specific TCR breadth. Recipients of vaccine and of placebo showed similar breadth of their non-spike TCR repertoires.

Treatment indicated: about 20 received Ad26.COV2.S at low or high dose, single or two shots; 5 received placebo; per-sample allocation not given. Following the first vaccine or placebo injection, samples were taken on day 63. An Ad26 vector was used to express Wuhan-strain SARS-CoV-2 spike as the vaccine. Using immunoSEQ multiplex PCR, the repertoire was profiled, and TCRdb retains in-frame clones only, with some absent. The table shows some 480,000 clones, with around 85% occurring only once. This CDR3 region has 14 residues. As concerns this clone: What it binds is not known.

The V gene is TRBV21-1, the J gene TRBJ1-5; no DNA check was done on the table's D call, TRBD1. TRBV21-1 is an annotated pseudogene. The sequencing used peripheral blood, collected in a trial of Ad26.COV2.S vaccine versus placebo. The receptor was derived from a person aged 18-60 years who received the Ad26.COV2.S COVID-19 vaccine or a placebo. The CDR3 reads CASTQVVGNQPQHF. CDR3 coding DNA: TGTGCCAGCACCCAGGTTGTGGGCAATCAGCCCCAGCATTTT.